Listed here are 19 T cell receptor beta chains from one sample, sequenced in a study of cytomegalovirus exposure and HLA in healthy donors. The PCR was carried out with 60 Vbeta primers and 13 Jbeta primers. This table comes from immunoSEQ multiplex PCR, and its TCRdb copy is limited to in-frame clones, with some not included. The sample carries under 250,000 clones, almost 80% recorded once. Material for sequencing was PBMCs. The receptor source for this set is a male donor in good health and CMV-seronegative.

The chain couples TRBV5-4 to TRBJ2-1; TRBD1 aligns across 9 bases. The CDR3 loop spans 14 amino acids. After removal of 4 bases from V and 9 bases from J, the junction contained 8 bases not matched to a gene. The germline V gene has CDR1 SGHNT and CDR2 YYREEE (reference sequence). CDR3 DNA: TGTGCCAGCAGCCAGGGACAGGGTTTCGGTGAGCAGTTCTTC. It translates to CASSQGQGFGEQFF.

V gene TRBV5-1 combines with J gene TRBJ2-5, with TRBD2 matching over 12 bases. Per the germline V gene, CDR1 is SGHRS and CDR2 is YFSETQ. The CDR3 covers 17 residues. With V trimmed by 2 bases and J by 4 bases, 9 bases remained unmatched. This CDR3 reads CASSLRKSSGRGETQYF. CDR3 DNA sequence: TGCGCCAGCAGCTTAAGGAAATCTAGCGGGAGGGGAGAGACCCAGTACTTC. Variable domain in full (rest from reference TRBV5-1 and TRBJ2-5): KAGVTQTPRYLIKTRGQQVTLSCSPISGHRSVSWYQQTPGQGLQFLFEYFSETQRNKGNFPGRFSGRQFSNSRSEMNVSTLELGDSALYLCASSLRKSSGRGETQYFGPGTRLLVL.

V is TRBV23-1 and J is TRBJ2-7; the match to TRBD1 covers 8 bases. TRBV23-1 qualifies as an ORF whose function is uncertain. Trimming at V came to 6 bases and at J to 3 bases, leaving 4 bases not matched to a gene. CDR3 size: 13 residues. The CDR3 coding sequence is TGCGCCAGCAGCCGGACAGGGTACTACGAGCAGTACTTC. Encoded protein: CASSRTGYYEQYF.

On this clone itself: Additional DNA sequences in this sample encode the identical CDR3. The J gene is TRBJ1-2, the V gene TRBV28, with 9 bases matching TRBD1. V gave up 2 bases and J gave up 3 bases; unmatched junction bases: 4. CDR3 size: 15 residues. CDR1 and CDR2 from the germline V gene are MDHEN and SYDVKM. CDR3 coding DNA: TGTGCCAGCAGTTTAGGACAGGGGAGGCACTATGGCTACACCTTC. It yields the protein CASSLGQGRHYGYTF.

Written as DNA, the CDR3 is TGTGCCAGCAGCTCGTCAGGCCTTAGCAATCAGCCCCAGCATTTT. Residues: CASSSSGLSNQPQHF. This rearrangement joins TRBV7-9 to TRBJ1-5; D gene unclear. Germline V gives CDR1 SEHNR, CDR2 FQNEAQ (reference sequence). The CDR3 length is 15 residues. Between the trimmed V and J ends, which lost 4 bases and 0 bases, there was a span of 10 bases.

The V call is TRBV6-5, the J call TRBJ2-1, with TRBD2 matching 10 bases. CDR3 size: 15 residues. Germline CDR1 and CDR2: MNHEY and SVGAGI. The V and J ends lost 6 bases and 3 bases, in that order; junction bases with no gene match: 5. CDR3 bases: TGTGCCAGCAGCCCCACTAGCGGGGTCTACAATGAGCAGTTCTTC. Translation gives CASSPTSGVYNEQFF.

This chain links TRBV27 with TRBJ2-1; 8 bases fit TRBD1. Germline V lookup: CDR1 MNHEY, CDR2 SMNVEV (reference sequence). The trim removed 6 bases at V and 4 bases at J, leaving 5 bases unmatched. CDR3 length equals 14 residues. The CDR3 loop reads CASSGRGHYNEQFF. CDR3 bases: TGTGCCAGCAGCGGCAGGGGGCATTACAATGAGCAGTTCTTC.

The rearrangement uses TRBV15 and TRBJ1-1; 8 bases line up with TRBD1. Losses at the gene ends were 9 bases for V and 1 base for J; bases not matched to a gene: 4. The CDR3 runs to 13 residues. CDR1 and CDR2 (germline): LNHNV, YYDKDF (reference sequence). The CDR3 reads CATFTGGNTEAFF. CDR3 in DNA: TGTGCCACTTTCACAGGGGGGAACACTGAAGCTTTCTTT.

The genes are TRBV14 and TRBJ2-7; a weak D match, TRBD2 (6 bases). The CDR3 extends over 14 amino acids. The ends were cut back, 4 bases at V and 6 bases at J, with 16 bases in the middle. Per germline, CDR1 SGHDN and CDR2 FVKESK. The chain's CDR3 is CASSPRGGFGEQYF. The CDR3 bases are TGTGCCAGCAGCCCGCGGGGAGGTTTTGGCGAGCAGTACTTC.

The chain combines TRBV7-2 with TRBJ1-2; 8 positions agree with TRBD1. The V gene's germline CDR1 is SGHTA and CDR2 FQGNSA. This CDR3 has 16 residues. V shed 1 base and J 12 bases; nucleotides not matched to a gene: 16. CDR3 sequence: CASSLGGSDRAKLDTF. The CDR3, as DNA: TGTGCCAGCAGCTTAGGGGGGTCGGACAGGGCGAAATTGGACACCTTC.

This chain joins TRBV5-1 and TRBJ2-5; weak D call: TRBD1 (6 bases). The CDR3 sequence is 13 residues long. CDR1 is SGHRS and CDR2 is YFSETQ in the germline V gene. Trimming stripped 4 bases from V and 4 bases from J, with 11 bases between. The CDR3 sequence is CASSAYRVETQYF. CDR3 coding DNA: TGCGCCAGCAGCGCCTACAGGGTAGAGACCCAGTACTTC.

CDR3 DNA: TGCGCCAGCAGCCAGACATGGACAGATACGCAGTATTTT. Its protein product is CASSQTWTDTQYF. The genes are TRBV4-3 and TRBJ2-3; no reliable D call. Trimming stripped 3 bases from V and 3 bases from J, with 7 bases between. This CDR3 region has 13 residues. In germline, CDR1 is LGHNA, CDR2 YSLEER.

CDR3 sequence (DNA): TGCGCCAGCAGCTTGAAGTACAACGAGCAGTACTTC. Protein product: CASSLKYNEQYF. This chain uses TRBV5-1 with TRBJ2-7; no definite D call. Per germline, CDR1 SGHRS and CDR2 YFSETQ. There are 12 residues in the CDR3. Trimming removed 1 base from V and 5 bases from J, with 7 bases in between. The entire variable domain, with the rest obtained from reference TRBV5-1 and TRBJ2-7, is as follows: KAGVTQTPRYLIKTRGQQVTLSCSPISGHRSVSWYQQTPGQGLQFLFEYFSETQRNKGNFPGRFSGRQFSNSRSEMNVSTLELGDSALYLCASSLKYNEQYFGPGTRLTVT.

The chain carries TRBV29-1 and TRBJ2-3; 7 bases are shared with TRBD2. This CDR3 is 15 amino acids long. Looked up from germline, CDR1 is SQVTM and CDR2 is ANQGSEA. The ends lost 5 bases at V and 2 bases at J; junction bases unmatched: 10. In DNA, the CDR3 is TGCAGCGTTACGGGTGCTAGCGGACCCACAGATACGCAGTATTTT. Protein: CSVTGASGPTDTQYF.

This clone was detected a few times. The chain joins TRBV21-1 to TRBJ1-2; the D segment call TRBD1 is taken from the table without a DNA check. TRBV21-1 is a listed pseudogene. This CDR3 has 18 amino acids. The CDR3 nucleotides read TGTGCCAGCAGCATCCCGGACAGGCCAGGCAACGCTAACTATGGCTACACCTTC. Its translation is CASSIPDRPGNANYGYTF.

The CDR3 loop reads CASSVGGQRAYEQYF. CDR3 DNA sequence: TGTGCCAGCAGCGTAGGAGGCCAACGGGCCTACGAGCAGTACTTC. V gene TRBV9 combines with J gene TRBJ2-7, with D unclear. The germline gives CDR1 SGDLS, CDR2 YYNGEE. The CDR3 length is 15 residues. Trimming stripped 0 bases from V and 2 bases from J, with 12 bases between.

In this sample, this clone turned up once. The chain is built from TRBV4-1 and TRBJ2-5; TRBD2 might be the D (6 bases). Trimming took off 0 bases at V and 1 base at J, with 15 bases between the two ends. Germline V CDR1 and CDR2: MGHRA, YSYEKL. CDR3 length: 17 residues. CDR3 sequence: CASSQDFTSSFQETQYF. As DNA, the CDR3 is TGCGCCAGCAGCCAAGATTTTACTAGCTCCTTCCAAGAGACCCAGTACTTC.

Concerning this clone itself: One end of the junction is discordant with germline, which a read error may explain. The chain has TRBV7-9 and TRBJ2-7; 9 bases map to TRBD2. CDR3 size: 14 residues. Germline-derived CDR1 and CDR2 are SEHNR and FQNEAQ (reference sequence). CDR3 DNA: TGTTCCAGCAGAGCTAGCGGGAACTCCTACGAGCAGTACTTC. Its translation is CSSRASGNSYEQYF.

The chain carries TRBV27 and TRBJ2-1; D possibly corresponds to TRBD1 (6 bases). The CDR3 sequence is 15 residues long. The germline V gene has CDR1 MNHEY and CDR2 SMNVEV (reference sequence). V lost 5 bases, J lost 6 bases, and 17 bases lay in between. The CDR3 region is CASSPSVDRTNEQFF. CDR3 bases: TGTGCCAGCAGTCCATCGGTGGACAGAACCAATGAGCAGTTCTTC.